Listed below are T cell receptor beta chains from one sample, sequenced in a study of shared clonotypes between healthy human individuals. Generated by immunoSEQ multiplex PCR, the TCRdb table keeps only in-frame clones and is missing some. The data show about 2.3 million clones, more than 85% seen once. The sample taken for sequencing was naive CD4+ T cells from PBMCs. All receptors come from a man aged 18 to 35 in good health. Some clones in this sample may be carry-over from other donors' samples. CDR3s include the opening cysteine and the closing phenylalanine or tryptophan. The order of the fields is V gene, clone size, J gene, D gene, CDR3 DNA, CDR3 protein. D genes are given only for firm matches. Rows give clone size only sometimes, using once, few, many, or a class for an expanded clone.

TRBV28,-,TRBJ2-7,-,TGTGCCAGCAGCACCACAGGGTCGCCGATCTACGAGCAGTACTTC,CASSTTGSPIYEQYF
TRBV10-3,-,TRBJ2-7,-,TGTGCCATCGCCCTGACAGGGAGGGACGAGCAGTACTTC,CAIALTGRDEQYF
TRBV2,-,TRBJ1-1,-,TGTGCCAGCAGTGTAGTCAGGGAAGTCCCCCGGAACACTGAAGCTTTCTTT,CASSVVREVPRNTEAFF
TRBV18,-,TRBJ1-5,-,TGTGCCAGCTCACCTACTAATCAGCCCCAGCATTTT,CASSPTNQPQHF
TRBV6-6,-,TRBJ1-5,TRBD1,TGTGCCAGCAGTTATTTCGGGACAGGGGGCGAGCCCCAGCATTTT,CASSYFGTGGEPQHF
TRBV7-2,-,TRBJ2-3,-,TGTGCCAGCAGCTTAGTTCCTCTGGCGATGGGAGATACGCAGTATTTT,CASSLVPLAMGDTQYF
TRBV6-6,once,TRBJ1-2,TRBD1,TGTGCCAGCAGTAGAAAACAGGGGGCAGCGTCCTATGGCTACACCTTC,CASSRKQGAASYGYTF
TRBV9,-,TRBJ2-3,-,TGTGCCAGCAGCGTAGATTCAAGAACAGATACGCAGTATTTT,CASSVDSRTDTQYF
TRBV6-1,-,TRBJ2-5,TRBD1,TGTGCCAGCAGTGGACAGGGGGAGGGAGAGACCCAGTACTTC,CASSGQGEGETQYF
TRBV6-1,once,TRBJ1-3,-,TGTGCCAGCTGCACGGGAGCGGCTGGAAACACCATATATTTT,CASCTGAAGNTIYF
TRBV4-3,-,TRBJ1-5,-,TGCGCCAGCAGCCAAGCTGTGTTCAATCAGCCCCAGCATTTT,CASSQAVFNQPQHF
TRBV6-6,-,TRBJ2-7,TRBD2,TGTGCCAGCAGTTACTCCCTAGCGGGAGCCTCCTACGAGCAGTACTTC,CASSYSLAGASYEQYF
TRBV10-3,-,TRBJ1-6,-,TGTGCCATCAGTGAATACGGACCGAATTCACCCCTCCACTTT,CAISEYGPNSPLHF
TRBV19,-,TRBJ1-2,-,TGTGCCAGTAGTTTCCGGGACGGTAACTATGGCTACACCTTC,CASSFRDGNYGYTF
TRBV25-1,-,TRBJ2-3,-,TGTGCCAGCAGCCGGGCGGCGGTGCGGGTCTTTAGCACAGATACGCAGTATTTT,CASSRAAVRVFSTDTQYF
TRBV7-2,once,TRBJ2-3,-,TGTGCCAGCAGCTTATCAGGGTCTAGCACAGATACGCAGTATTTT,CASSLSGSSTDTQYF